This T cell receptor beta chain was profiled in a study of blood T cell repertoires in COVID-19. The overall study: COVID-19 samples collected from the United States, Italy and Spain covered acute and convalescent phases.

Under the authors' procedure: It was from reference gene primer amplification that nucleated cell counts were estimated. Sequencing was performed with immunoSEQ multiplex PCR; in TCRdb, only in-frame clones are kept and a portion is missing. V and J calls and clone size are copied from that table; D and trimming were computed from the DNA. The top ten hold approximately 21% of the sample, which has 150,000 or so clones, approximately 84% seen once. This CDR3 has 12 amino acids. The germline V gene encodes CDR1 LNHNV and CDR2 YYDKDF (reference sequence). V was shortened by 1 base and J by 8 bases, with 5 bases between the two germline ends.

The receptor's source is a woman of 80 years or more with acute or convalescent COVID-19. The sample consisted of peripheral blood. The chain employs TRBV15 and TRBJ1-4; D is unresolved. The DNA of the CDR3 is TGTGCCACCAGCAGAGTCGTCGAAAAACTGTTTTTT. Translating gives CATSRVVEKLFF.